The T cell receptor (beta chain) described here comes from a study of cytomegalovirus exposure and HLA in healthy donors (dated by TCRdb to the late 2010s). About the investigation overall: An earlier analysis of roughly 610 of the donors reported roughly 300 Gb of sequence data and 95 million to 130 million unique TCR beta sequences obtained from around 180 million T cells. A separate validation cohort of roughly 130 different subjects was used in addition to the roughly 670-subject first cohort. The number of typed donors differed by locus: about 629-630 for A, B, C, DRB1 and DQB1; 500 to 550 for DQA1; around 580 for DPA1; and about 450 for DPB1. High-throughput TCR immunosequencing, statistical association of individual TCRs with disease status, and machine learning were combined to predict cytomegalovirus infection status. In the later analysis, no new phenotypic data were used to find candidate immune exposures; instead, reliance was placed on TCR beta sequences and their occurrence across donors. Of the 350 to 450 genotyped donors, roughly 76% were placed in the genetic ancestry cluster associated with self-reported Caucasian donors. Four to six DR-DQ haplotypes were handled as single units for association and clustering because linkage in the cohort was strong. About 300 gigabases of sequencing data and some 85 million unique TCR sequences were included in an early release covering around 650 HLA-typed donors. The aim of the study was to test whether cataloging public T cell receptors could identify signatures of past pathogen exposure. Genome-wide SNP genotypes for about 60% of the roughly 700 donors were used in a later genetic analysis, which treated that subset as a discovery cohort. Among a few hundred genotyped donors of the cohort, an average of approximately 230,000 unique TCR beta nucleotide sequences were sequenced per donor, 15% to 20% of them non-productive. The study used immunosequencing to profile the T cell repertoires of approximately 640 subjects and linked those repertoires to cytomegalovirus serostatus. All discovery cohort repertoires had been generated on a single sequencing platform. Class I and class II HLA loci were covered by the typing at four-digit resolution. In a later analysis, previously published TCR beta repertoires from about 670 donors were re-analyzed and high-resolution HLA genotyping was added so that TCR occurrence patterns could be studied. Donor age, sex, ethnicity and CMV serostatus were compiled together with the repertoire data. In an earlier analysis of roughly 580 of the donors, high-throughput TCR beta sequencing was used to judge whether each TCR beta V gene segment behaved as functional or pseudogenic.

Looking up the germline V gene yields CDR1 SGHAT and CDR2 FQNNGV. There are 14 amino acids in the CDR3, from cysteine to phenylalanine inclusive. The CDR3 DNA has 42 bases and is translated from base 1. Trimming removed 4 bases from V and 13 bases from J; the gene matches leave 12 bases unexplained. In total, more than 500 healthy bone marrow donors made up the cohort. At the time of sampling, every cohort member was nominally healthy, though immune exposures that went unrecorded were likely present. The donor tested CMV seropositive and was one of the 289 seropositive cohort members. Every donor gave a peripheral blood sample, and the peripheral blood mononuclear cells from that sample were used for TCR beta sequencing. The Qiagen DNeasy Blood Extraction Kit was used to extract genomic DNA from the blood cell samples. On this clone: Its antigen has not been determined. Just one base apart from a much larger clone, this may be a read error.

What the study reported, not specific to this receptor: Some IMGT-functional V segments, including TRBV6-2 and TRBV6-3, could not be told apart with the 87-base-pair reads, so those segments were excluded. When HLA alleles, especially DR and DQ, strongly co-occurred, attributing TCR associations to individual alleles was difficult. Most TCR sequences were seen in very few donors, while some public TCRs were found in many individuals. In a later analysis, HLA-associated TCR beta chains were found to be more clonally expanded and to have lower generation probabilities than equally common non-associated chains. HLA typing was unavailable for some donors at each locus, so association tests used only the typed subset. The sequencing pipeline was judged likely to have produced a cluster of highly shared sequence variants as a technical artifact. Correlated functional status among segregating V segments might reflect linkage disequilibrium, but an unknown experimental factor could not be ruled out. A few of the identified cytomegalovirus-associated TCR beta chains were confirmed in vitro to be specific for cytomegalovirus antigens. According to a later analysis, parvovirus B19, influenza, CMV and Epstein-Barr virus appeared linked to several top co-occurrence clusters. Cytomegalovirus status was reported to be diagnosed by the classifier with high specificity and sensitivity in both the original and validation cohorts. A further reported finding was that TCR beta sequences accurately predicted the HLA-A and HLA-B alleles for most subjects in the first cohort. Immune exposure information for the cohort was limited to CMV serostatus. The authors suggested that the approach could potentially be extended to other disease states and immunological phenotypes. The study gave a list of 150 to 200 TCR beta chains associated with cytomegalovirus. In an earlier analysis of some 500 of the donors, most TCR beta V segments were observed in productive rearrangements about 87% or about 30% of the time, broadly matching IMGT annotations. A later analysis found that TCR association rates varied across HLA loci, with DRB1 alleles showing the most associated TCRs and HLA-C alleles the fewest. The cohort was sequenced for TCR beta chains only, and without alpha or paired-chain data the features that could be detected were limited. A later analysis associated around 16,000 TCR beta sequences with specific HLA alleles at a false discovery rate of 0.05. In a later analysis, most CMV-associated TCR beta chains were found to appear HLA-restricted, with HLA associations seemingly driven largely by CMV exposure. Roughly uniform sequencing depth across donors was assumed in presence/absence analyses, although this assumption may not hold. A later genetic analysis reported fewer N-insertions in productive TCRs among donors in an Asian-associated ancestry cluster than the roughly 650-donor mean. Because counts were too low, about 15 rarely observed V segments, including chromosome 9 orphons, were left out of the earlier analysis of roughly 600 of the donors. V-gene and J-gene trimming of TCR beta chains was associated with a missense DCLRE1C variant in a later genetic analysis, and the association was replicated in an independent cohort.

To prepare the library, the immunoSEQ multiplex PCR assay was applied. For the multiplex PCR, a mixture combining 60 forward primers for TCR Vbeta segments and 13 reverse primers for TCR Jbeta segments was used. Amplification of the CDR3 region of rearranged TCR beta genes was performed with a multiplex PCR assay on genomic DNA. Amplified TCR beta libraries were sequenced as 87-base-pair reads on the Illumina HiSeq System. As for the original processing: In a later analysis, some 80 million unique TCR beta chains were counted across the 690 or so repertoires, and about 9.9 million of these chains were shared by at least two donors. Raw reads were error-corrected and collapsed into unique sequences by a nearest-neighbor algorithm in which closely related sequences were merged to remove PCR and sequencing errors. Alignment of CDR3 sequences to IMGT reference sequences was used to assign V, D and J gene segments. Each retained sequence needed at least a six-nucleotide match to both a V gene segment and a J gene segment. A rearrangement was called productive if the CDR3 had no stop codons and remained in frame with V and J, and every other rearrangement was called non-productive. CDR3 was defined according to IMGT convention as the region running from the second conserved V-encoded cysteine to the conserved J-encoded phenylalanine. The earlier analysis of about 560 of the donors excluded any sequence lacking an unambiguous match to a single V gene segment. In an earlier analysis of approximately 560 of the donors, a V segment was called functional when productive rearrangements were above 56.7%, and segregating when the standard deviation between donors exceeded 5%. To diagnose cytomegalovirus status from the catalog of TCR beta chain sequences, a statistical classification framework was built. In a later analysis, TCR nucleotide sequences were compared against IMGT/GENE-DB human TR gene sequences so that V and J genes could be assigned. Using the TCRdist pipeline, a later analysis assigned CDR3 sequences along with most-parsimonious VDJ recombination scenarios. In a later analysis, each TCR beta chain was defined by its CDR3 amino acid sequence together with its V-gene family, and reads without a unique V-gene family were excluded. A later analysis removed several hundred highly shared, low-generation-probability nucleotide sequences to deal with suspected cross-contamination and a sequencing artifact. In a later analysis, a clonal expansion index was calculated for each public chain from normalized within-repertoire ranks of inferred template counts. In a later analysis, generation probabilities were computed using a VDJ recombination model fitted to out-of-frame rearrangements, and the results were checked against IGoR. A later analysis scored TCR-TCR, TCR-HLA and TCR-CMV co-occurrence with hypergeometric tests, applying a repertoire-size bias correction to TCR pairs. In a later analysis, false discovery rates were estimated by permuting HLA or CMV assignments 20 times. In a later analysis, co-occurring TCRs were grouped using DBSCAN, with TCRdist sequence similarity added in when clustering inside HLA-allele-positive subsets. Co-occurrence clustering excluded repertoires with fewer than 30,000 or more than 120,000 public chains, plus five with anomalous nucleotide sharing. Sourced from immuneACCESS, this table was stored by TCRdb with only in-frame sequences that have V and J called. A share of the clones is absent; for the studies checked, an unresolved V gene accounts for under half, and the remainder has no known explanation. V, J and clone size reflect that table, while D and trimming were determined from the DNA. The sample has approximately 130,000 clones on record, about four fifths of them singletons. Of the sample, under 9.5% is held by the ten largest clones.

The sequence is built from TRBV11-2 and TRBJ2-5; TRBD1 matches 10 bases in the middle. The material sequenced was PBMCs. The TCR comes from a woman in her 50s in good health and CMV-seropositive. The CDR3 has the sequence CASSWGDRGGRWYF. The bases read TGTGCCAGCAGCTGGGGGGACAGGGGTGGTAGGTGGTACTTC.